This T cell receptor (beta chain) was recorded in a study of shared T cell receptors in the human thymus. Using immunoSEQ multiplex PCR, the repertoire was profiled, and TCRdb retains in-frame clones only, with some absent. This sample has 700,000 or so clones, with approximately 83% found just once. Germline V gene lookup returns CDR1 SGHRS and CDR2 YFSETQ. The length of the CDR3 is 15 residues. The V end was cut by 2 bases, the J end by 2 bases, with 14 bases between. This same sample was also taken into another study, of human thymus T cells. That investigation notes: Infants served as donors; they were healthy and Finnish and were having corrective surgery for congenital heart defects. Resections obtained during corrective heart surgery supplied the thymus tissue. In thymic and blood repertoires alike, V and J usage looked biased.

Sequenced material: thymocytes. V gene TRBV5-1 combines with J gene TRBJ2-7; a weak D match, TRBD1 (5 bases). The TCR originated in a girl less than two years old with a congenital heart defect. CDR3 nucleotides: TGCGCCAGCAGCTTCGGAGACAGCGCACCCTACGAGCAGTACTTC. This sequence encodes CASSFGDSAPYEQYF.